This T cell receptor beta chain was sequenced during a study of T cell responses to AZD1222 COVID-19 vaccine. Study-wide results and limits: Repertoires were collected only later (after the peak T cell response had occurred).

The repertoire was sequenced with immunoSEQ multiplex PCR; TCRdb's copy has only in-frame clones and lacks some. The data show tens of thousands of clones, 87% seen once. Points on this clone: Its target is not known.

Some second doses came at about 4 weeks and others at about 12 weeks; these were pooled. The CDR3 covers 12 residues. The ends were cut back, 2 bases at V and 0 bases at J, with 1 base in the middle. Per germline, CDR1 MDHEN and CDR2 SYDVKM. The sequence was obtained from an adult who received the AZD1222 COVID-19 vaccine. The specimen was peripheral blood, collected 28 days after the second AZD1222 dose. The gene calls are TRBV28 and TRBJ1-2, with D hard to call. CDR3 sequence reads: CASSLANYGYTF. CDR3 nucleotides: TGTGCCAGCAGTTTAGCTAACTATGGCTACACCTTC.